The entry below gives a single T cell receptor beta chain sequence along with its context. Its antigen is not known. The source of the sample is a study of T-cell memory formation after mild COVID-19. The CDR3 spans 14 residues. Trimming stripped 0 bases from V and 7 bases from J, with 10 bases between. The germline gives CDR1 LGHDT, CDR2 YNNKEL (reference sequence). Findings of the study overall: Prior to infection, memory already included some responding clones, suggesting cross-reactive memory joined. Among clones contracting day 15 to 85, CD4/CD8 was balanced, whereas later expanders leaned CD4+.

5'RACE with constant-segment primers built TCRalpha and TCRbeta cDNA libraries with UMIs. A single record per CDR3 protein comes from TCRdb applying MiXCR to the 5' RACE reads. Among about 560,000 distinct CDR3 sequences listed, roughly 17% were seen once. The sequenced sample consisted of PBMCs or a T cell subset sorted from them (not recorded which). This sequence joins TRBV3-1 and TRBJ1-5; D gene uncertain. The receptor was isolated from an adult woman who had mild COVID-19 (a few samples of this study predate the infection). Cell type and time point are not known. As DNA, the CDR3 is TGTGCCAGCAGCCAAGATGTGAGAGGACAGCCCCAGCATTTT. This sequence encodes CASSQDVRGQPQHF. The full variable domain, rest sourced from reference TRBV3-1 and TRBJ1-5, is DTAVSQTPKYLVTQMGNDKSIKCEQNLGHDTMYWYKQDSKKFLKIMFSYNNKELIINETVPNRFSPKSPDKAHLNLHINSLELGDSAVYFCASSQDVRGQPQHFGDGTRLSIL.